The clone carrying this T cell receptor beta chain appeared once. Its antigen is undetermined. The CDR3 is 16 amino acids. The V gene's germline CDR1 is LNHDA and CDR2 SQIVND (reference sequence). V shed 6 bases and J 3 bases; nucleotides not matched to a gene: 7. One entry per CDR3 protein results from TCRdb running MiXCR on the reads. Seen here are roughly 920,000 distinct CDR3 sequences, 31% observed once, and the top ten hold about an eighth. The record originates from a study of T cell repertoires in cytomegalovirus infection. This receptor was obtained from a human donor in good health (CMV status not recorded). Some clones in this sample may be carry-over from other donors' samples. The input for sequencing was cultured CD8+ T cells from PBMCs, taken from culture after CMV antigen stimulation. The chain uses TRBV19 and TRBJ2-7, with 14 bases fitting TRBD2. CDR3 protein: CASSTGLAGAYYEQYF. In nucleotides, the CDR3 is TGTGCCAGTAGCACGGGACTAGCGGGGGCCTACTACGAGCAGTACTTC.